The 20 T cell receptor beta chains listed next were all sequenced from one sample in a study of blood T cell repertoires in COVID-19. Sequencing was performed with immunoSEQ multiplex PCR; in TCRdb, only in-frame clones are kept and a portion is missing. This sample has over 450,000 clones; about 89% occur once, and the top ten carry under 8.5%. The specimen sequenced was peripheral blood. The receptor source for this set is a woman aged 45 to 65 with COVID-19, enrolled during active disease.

DNA for the CDR3: TGTGCCAGCACCCCACGGATAAGCGATGGCTACACCTTC. It yields the protein CASTPRISDGYTF. The rearrangement joins TRBV5-6 to TRBJ1-2; D gene unclear. Germline loops: CDR1 SGHDT, CDR2 YYEEEE. This CDR3 comprises 13 residues. V lost 6 bases to trimming and J lost 6 bases, with 15 bases between them.

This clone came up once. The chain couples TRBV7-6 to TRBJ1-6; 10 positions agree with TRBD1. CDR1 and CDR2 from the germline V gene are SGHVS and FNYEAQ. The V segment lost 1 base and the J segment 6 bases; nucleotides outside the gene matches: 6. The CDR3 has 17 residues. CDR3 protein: CASSLGRDRGINSPLHF. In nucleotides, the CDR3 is TGTGCCAGCAGCTTAGGGCGGGACAGGGGAATTAATTCACCCCTCCACTTT.

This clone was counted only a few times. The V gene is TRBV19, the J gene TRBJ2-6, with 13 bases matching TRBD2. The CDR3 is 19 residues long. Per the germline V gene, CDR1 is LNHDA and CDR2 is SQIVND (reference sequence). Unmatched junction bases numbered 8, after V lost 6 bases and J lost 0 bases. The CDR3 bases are TGTGCCAGTAGGCCGGGACTAGCGGGGACCTACTCTGGGGCCAACGTCCTGACTTTC. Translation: CASRPGLAGTYSGANVLTF.

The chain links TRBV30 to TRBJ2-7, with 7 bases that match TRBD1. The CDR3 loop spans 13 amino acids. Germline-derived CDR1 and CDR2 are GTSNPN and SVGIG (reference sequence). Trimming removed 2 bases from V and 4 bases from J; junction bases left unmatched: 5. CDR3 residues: CAWSRDSLYEQYF. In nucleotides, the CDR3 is TGTGCCTGGAGTCGGGACAGTCTATACGAGCAGTACTTC.

The CDR3 DNA sequence: TGCGCCAGCAGCCCGCGCGGGACAGGGGGCGGTAATGGCTACACCTTC. Translated: CASSPRGTGGGNGYTF. The V call is TRBV4-1, the J call TRBJ1-2; 12 bases align to TRBD1. The CDR3 spans 16 residues. V shed 4 bases, J shed 6 bases, and the junction held 9 bases outside the gene matches. From germline, CDR1 is MGHRA and CDR2 YSYEKL.

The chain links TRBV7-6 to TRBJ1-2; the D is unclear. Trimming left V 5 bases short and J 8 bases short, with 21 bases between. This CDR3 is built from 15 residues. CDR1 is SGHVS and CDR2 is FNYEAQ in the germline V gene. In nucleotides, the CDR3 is TGTGCCAGCAGCCTAGAGACGGAGCGTTGGGAGGGCTACACCTTC. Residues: CASSLETERWEGYTF.

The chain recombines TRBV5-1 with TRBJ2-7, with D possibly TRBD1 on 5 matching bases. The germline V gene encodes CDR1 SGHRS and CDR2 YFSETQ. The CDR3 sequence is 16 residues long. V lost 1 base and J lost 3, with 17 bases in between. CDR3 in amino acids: CASSLSLSGSGYEQYF. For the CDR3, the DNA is TGCGCCAGCAGCTTGTCCCTGTCAGGGTCAGGCTACGAGCAGTACTTC.

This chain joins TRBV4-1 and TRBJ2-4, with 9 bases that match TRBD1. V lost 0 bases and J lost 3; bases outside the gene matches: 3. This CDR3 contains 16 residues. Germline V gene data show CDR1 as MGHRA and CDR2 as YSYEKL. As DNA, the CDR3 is TGCGCCAGCAGCCAAGAAACAGGGGGCCTCAAAAACATTCAGTACTTC. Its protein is CASSQETGGLKNIQYF.

In DNA, the CDR3 is TGTGCCAGCAGCTTCGGGCGGGTCAACACCGGGGAGCTGTTTTTT. This gives the protein CASSFGRVNTGELFF. V usage is TRBV7-2 and J usage is TRBJ2-2, with D possibly TRBD2 on 5 matching bases. The germline CDR1 and CDR2 sequences are SGHTA and FQGNSA. V was shortened by 3 bases and J by 2 bases, with 10 bases between the two germline ends. The CDR3 sequence is 15 residues long.

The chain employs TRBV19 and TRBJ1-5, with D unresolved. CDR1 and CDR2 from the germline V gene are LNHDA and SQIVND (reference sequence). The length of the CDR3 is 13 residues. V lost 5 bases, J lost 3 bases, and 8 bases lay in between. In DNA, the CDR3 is TGTGCCAGTAGTCAGTCAGTCAATCAGCCCCAGCATTTT. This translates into CASSQSVNQPQHF. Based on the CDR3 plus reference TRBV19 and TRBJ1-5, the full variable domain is DGGITQSPKYLFRKEGQNVTLSCEQNLNHDAMYWYRQDPGQGLRLIYYSQIVNDFQKGDIAEGYSVSREKKESFPLTVTSAQKNPTAFYLCASSQSVNQPQHFGDGTRLSIL.

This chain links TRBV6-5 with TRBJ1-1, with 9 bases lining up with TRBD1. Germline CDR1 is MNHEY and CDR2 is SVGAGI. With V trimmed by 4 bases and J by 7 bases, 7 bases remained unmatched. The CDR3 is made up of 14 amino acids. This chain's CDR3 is CASSSTGTGFEAFF. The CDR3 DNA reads TGTGCCAGCAGTTCCACCGGGACAGGGTTTGAAGCTTTCTTT.

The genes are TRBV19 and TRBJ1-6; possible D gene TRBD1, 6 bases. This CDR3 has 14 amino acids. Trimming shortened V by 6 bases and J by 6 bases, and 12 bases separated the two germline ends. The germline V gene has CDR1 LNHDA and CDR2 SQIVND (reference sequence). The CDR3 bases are TGTGCCAGTAGGCTACAGGGTGCTAATTCACCCCTCCACTTT. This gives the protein CASRLQGANSPLHF.

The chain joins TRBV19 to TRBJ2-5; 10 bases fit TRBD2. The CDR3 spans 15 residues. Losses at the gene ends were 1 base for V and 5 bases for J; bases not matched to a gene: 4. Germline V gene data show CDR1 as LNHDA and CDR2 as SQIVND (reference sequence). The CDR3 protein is CASSIGAGGLETQYF. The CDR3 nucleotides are TGTGCCAGTAGTATAGGAGCGGGGGGGCTGGAGACCCAGTACTTC.

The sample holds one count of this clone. CDR3 amino acids: CAWSTAGRRLGGYTF. The CDR3 bases are TGTGCCTGGAGTACAGCGGGAAGGAGGCTCGGGGGCTACACCTTC. The chain uses TRBV30 and TRBJ1-2; D not certain. The V gene's germline CDR1 is GTSNPN and CDR2 SVGIG (reference sequence). This CDR3 is 15 amino acids long. The V end was cut by 2 bases, the J end by 8 bases, with 21 bases between.

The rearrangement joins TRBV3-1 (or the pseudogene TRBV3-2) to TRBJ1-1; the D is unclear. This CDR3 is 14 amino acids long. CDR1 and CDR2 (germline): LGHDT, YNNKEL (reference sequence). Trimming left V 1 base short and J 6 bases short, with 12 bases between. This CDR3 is CASSQASAGAEAFF. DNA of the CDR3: TGTGCCAGCAGCCAAGCCTCGGCCGGGGCTGAAGCTTTCTTT.

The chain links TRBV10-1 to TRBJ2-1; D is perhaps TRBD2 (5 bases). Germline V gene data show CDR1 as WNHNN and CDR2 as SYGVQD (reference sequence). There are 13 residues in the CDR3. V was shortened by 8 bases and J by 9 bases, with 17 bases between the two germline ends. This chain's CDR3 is CASGKPGSTEQFF. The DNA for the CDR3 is TGCGCCAGCGGAAAGCCGGGGAGCACTGAGCAGTTCTTC.

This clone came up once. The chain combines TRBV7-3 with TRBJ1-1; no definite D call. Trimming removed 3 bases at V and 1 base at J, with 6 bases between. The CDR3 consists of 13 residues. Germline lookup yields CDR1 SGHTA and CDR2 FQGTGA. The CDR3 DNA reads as TGTGCCAGCAGCTTCGGGGAGAACACTGAAGCTTTCTTT. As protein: CASSFGENTEAFF. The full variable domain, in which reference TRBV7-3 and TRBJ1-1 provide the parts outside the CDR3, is GAGVSQTPSNKVTEKGKYVELRCDPISGHTALYWYRQSLGQGPEFLIYFQGTGAADDSGLPNDRFFAVRPEGSVSTLKIQRTERGDSAVYLCASSFGENTEAFFGQGTRLTVV.

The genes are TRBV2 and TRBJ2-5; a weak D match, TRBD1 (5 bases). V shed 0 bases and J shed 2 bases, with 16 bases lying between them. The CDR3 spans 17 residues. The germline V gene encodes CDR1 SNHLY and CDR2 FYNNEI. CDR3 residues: CASSEAQIGAYQETQYF. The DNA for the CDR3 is TGTGCCAGCAGTGAAGCGCAGATTGGGGCCTATCAAGAGACCCAGTACTTC.

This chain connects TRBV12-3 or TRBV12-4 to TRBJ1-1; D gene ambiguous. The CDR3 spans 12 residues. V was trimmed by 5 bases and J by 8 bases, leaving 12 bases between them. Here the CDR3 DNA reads TGTGCCAGCAGTCGAGGCGTAACCGAAGCTTTCTTT. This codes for CASSRGVTEAFF.

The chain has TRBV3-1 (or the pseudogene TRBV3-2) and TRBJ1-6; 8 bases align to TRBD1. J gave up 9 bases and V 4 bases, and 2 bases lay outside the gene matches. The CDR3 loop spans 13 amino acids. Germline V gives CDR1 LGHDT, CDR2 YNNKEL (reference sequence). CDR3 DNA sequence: TGTGCCAGCAGCCCAACAGGGGGTTCACCCCTCCACTTT. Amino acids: CASSPTGGSPLHF.